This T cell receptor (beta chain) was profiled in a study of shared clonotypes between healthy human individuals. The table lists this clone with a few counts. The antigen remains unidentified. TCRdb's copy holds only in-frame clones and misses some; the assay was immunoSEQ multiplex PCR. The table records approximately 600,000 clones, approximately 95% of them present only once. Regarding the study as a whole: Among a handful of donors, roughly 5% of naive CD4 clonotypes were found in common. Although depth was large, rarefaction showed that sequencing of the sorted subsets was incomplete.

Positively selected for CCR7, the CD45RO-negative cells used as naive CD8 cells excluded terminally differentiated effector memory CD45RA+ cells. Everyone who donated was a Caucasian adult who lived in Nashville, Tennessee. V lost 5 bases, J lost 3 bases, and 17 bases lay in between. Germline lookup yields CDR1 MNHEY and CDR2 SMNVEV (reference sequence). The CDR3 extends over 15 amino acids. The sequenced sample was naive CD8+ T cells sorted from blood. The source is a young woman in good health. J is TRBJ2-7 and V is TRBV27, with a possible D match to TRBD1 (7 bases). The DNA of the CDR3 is TGTGCCAGCAGTCCCCGGACAGGACTATACTACGAGCAGTACTTC. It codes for CASSPRTGLYYEQYF.